Below are 28 T cell receptor beta chains sequenced from a single sample in a study of shared clonotypes between healthy human individuals. Sequencing was performed with immunoSEQ multiplex PCR; in TCRdb, only in-frame clones are kept and a portion is missing. The data show hundreds of thousands of clones, about 85% seen once. Sequenced material: PBMCs. The receptors were gathered from a woman in her thirties or forties in good health. Some clones in this sample may be carry-over from other donors' samples.

The chain joins TRBV5-1 to TRBJ2-2; 8 nucleotides align to TRBD1. Germline V gives CDR1 SGHRS, CDR2 YFSETQ. This CDR3 contains 16 residues. V lost 4 bases to trimming and J lost 4 bases; unmatched junction nucleotides: 9. CDR3 sequence (DNA): TGCGCCAGCAGCGCCCGACAGGGGTTCGGCACCGGGGAGCTGTTTTTT. Translation gives CASSARQGFGTGELFF.

The rearrangement uses TRBV30 and TRBJ1-5, with 8 bases matching TRBD1. Germline V gene sequence: CDR1 GTSNPN, CDR2 SVGIG (reference sequence). The CDR3 length is 14 residues. The V gene end was trimmed by 2 bases and the J gene end by 7 bases; junction bases not matched to a gene: 7. In DNA form, the CDR3 reads TGTGCCTGGAGTTCAACAGGGGGGCGACAGCCCCAGCATTTT. Residues: CAWSSTGGRQPQHF.

The chain uses TRBV7-9 and TRBJ2-5, with D unclear. There are 16 residues in the CDR3. Germline values: CDR1 SEHNR, CDR2 FQNEAQ (reference sequence). With 1 base removed from V and 0 bases from J, the gap between germline ends came to 12 bases. The CDR3 protein is CASSLERDGYQETQYF. As DNA, the CDR3 is TGTGCCAGCAGCTTAGAAAGGGATGGGTACCAAGAGACCCAGTACTTC.

The chain is built from TRBV29-1 and TRBJ2-1, with unresolved D. Germline V lookup: CDR1 SQVTM, CDR2 ANQGSEA. Deletions cut 2 bases from V and 9 bases from J, with 5 bases between. This CDR3 has 10 amino acids. CDR3: CSVELREQFF. The CDR3 bases are TGCAGCGTTGAATTACGTGAGCAGTTCTTC.

This rearrangement joins TRBV4-2 to TRBJ2-7; D is possibly TRBD1 or TRBD2 (5 bases each). Germline CDR1 is LGHNA and CDR2 is YNFKEQ. Trimming stripped 4 bases from V and 7 bases from J, with 20 bases between. CDR3 length: 15 amino acids. CDR3 DNA sequence: TGTGCCAGCAGCCCGAACTCCGGGACCTTCAGAGAGCAGTACTTC. It is translated as CASSPNSGTFREQYF.

J is TRBJ1-2 and V is TRBV4-1; 7 bases are shared with TRBD1. This CDR3 spans 18 amino acids. Trimming cost V 4 bases and J 2 bases; bases outside gene matches: 16. The V gene's germline CDR1 is MGHRA and CDR2 YSYEKL. The CDR3 DNA sequence: TGCGCCAGCAGCCGAACCTCCGGACAGGAGGCTGTCAACTATGGCTACACCTTC. It specifies CASSRTSGQEAVNYGYTF.

This rearrangement joins TRBV28 to TRBJ1-2, with TRBD1 matching 7 bases. The CDR3 loop spans 13 amino acids. V dropped 7 bases and J dropped 7; count of bases not matched to a gene: 9. Germline assignment: CDR1 MDHEN and CDR2 SYDVKM. The CDR3 nucleotides read TGTGCCAGCACCCCCCGACAGGGAAGTGGCTACACCTTC. It yields the protein CASTPRQGSGYTF.

This clone was seen ten or more times. The chain recombines TRBV18 with TRBJ2-7; 8 bases map to TRBD1. Trimming took 1 base from V and 0 from J; bases not matched to a gene: 5. The germline gives CDR1 KGHSH, CDR2 LQKENI. CDR3 length: 16 amino acids. Written as DNA, the CDR3 is TGTGCCAGCTCACCACTTGACCAGGGGGCCTCCTACGAGCAGTACTTC. Residues: CASSPLDQGASYEQYF.

This clone has ten or more counts. This rearrangement joins TRBV7-2 to TRBJ2-5; 8 bases fit TRBD2. The CDR3 has 14 residues. Germline trimming cut 0 bases from V and 6 bases from J; bases unmatched to any gene: 3. The germline CDR1 and CDR2 sequences are SGHTA and FQGNSA. The CDR3 DNA reads as TGTGCCAGCAGCTTAGCCGGGAGGGGGAAGACCCAGTACTTC. Protein sequence: CASSLAGRGKTQYF. Full variable domain (missing parts from reference TRBV7-2 and TRBJ2-5): GAGVSQSPSNKVTEKGKDVELRCDPISGHTALYWYRQSLGQGLEFLIYFQGNSAPDKSGLPSDRFSAERTGGSVSTLTIQRTQQEDSAVYLCASSLAGRGKTQYFGPGTRLLVL.

This clone was counted a single time. The gene calls are TRBV10-3 and TRBJ1-3; D is perhaps TRBD1 (5 bases). The V end was cut by 0 bases, the J end by 1 base, with 7 bases between. This CDR3 contains 15 residues. Germline CDR1 reads ENHRY; CDR2 reads SYGVKD. The DNA of the CDR3 is TGTGCCATCAGTGAGTCGGCAGGGTCTGGAAACACCATATATTTT. This sequence encodes CAISESAGSGNTIYF.

This clone was picked up one time. This rearrangement joins TRBV30 to TRBJ2-5, with 13 bases lining up with TRBD2. V lost 1 base, J lost 2 bases, and 1 base stayed unmatched. The CDR3 contains 15 residues. Germline V CDR1 and CDR2: GTSNPN, SVGIG (reference sequence). CDR3 sequence: CAWSEGLAGQETQYF. The DNA for the CDR3 is TGTGCCTGGAGTGAGGGACTAGCGGGACAAGAGACCCAGTACTTC.

The V call is TRBV5-6, the J call TRBJ2-1; weak D call: TRBD2 (5 bases). CDR1 is SGHDT, CDR2 YYEEEE, per germline. Trimming removed 1 base at V and 2 bases at J, with 13 bases between. The CDR3 runs to 16 residues. The CDR3 spells CASSLFGGAAYNEQFF. DNA of the CDR3: TGTGCCAGCAGCTTGTTTGGCGGAGCGGCCTACAATGAGCAGTTCTTC.

The J gene is TRBJ2-7, the V gene TRBV5-1, with 16 bases aligning to TRBD2. The germline gives CDR1 SGHRS, CDR2 YFSETQ. The length of the CDR3 is 16 residues. Trimming cost V 3 bases and J 4 bases; bases outside gene matches: 4. CDR3 loop: CASSSGLAGGPYEQYF. The CDR3 coding sequence is TGCGCCAGCAGCTCGGGACTAGCGGGAGGGCCTTACGAGCAGTACTTC.

This clone was picked up a small number of times. This rearrangement joins TRBV7-2 to TRBJ1-4; D unresolved. The CDR3 has 14 residues. Trimming removed 5 bases from V and 1 base from J, with 8 bases in between. Germline-derived CDR1 and CDR2 are SGHTA and FQGNSA. The CDR3 is CASSPRLTNEKLFF. The DNA of the CDR3 is TGTGCCAGCAGCCCACGGCTAACTAATGAAAAACTGTTTTTT.

This rearrangement joins TRBV5-1 to TRBJ1-1, with D possibly TRBD1 on 5 matching bases. The length of the CDR3 is 14 residues. Trimming pared 6 bases from V and 10 bases from J, leaving 22 bases between. From germline, CDR1 is SGHRS and CDR2 YFSETQ. The CDR3 region has the DNA TGCGCCAGCACCCCCGGGGCCTCCTCACGGGGAGCTTTCTTT. Amino acids: CASTPGASSRGAFF.

V is TRBV7-3 and J is TRBJ2-1, with 7 bases fitting TRBD2. The V gene's germline CDR1 is SGHTA and CDR2 FQGTGA. Trimming at V came to 4 bases and at J to 13 bases, leaving 7 bases not matched to a gene. The CDR3 is 12 residues long. The CDR3 region is CASSSGLEGQFF. The CDR3 nucleotides are TGTGCCAGCAGCTCAGGACTAGAGGGCCAGTTCTTC.

The J gene is TRBJ1-2, the V gene TRBV4-3; 7 nucleotides line up with TRBD1. V was pared by 4 bases and J by 1 base, with 9 bases of the junction left unmatched. This CDR3 is built from 16 residues. Germline CDR1 LGHNA, CDR2 YSLEER. The CDR3, as DNA: TGCGCCAGCAGCCCCAAGACTCAGGGGGGTAACTATGGCTACACCTTC. Translated: CASSPKTQGGNYGYTF.

The chain has TRBV18 and TRBJ2-7, with 7 bases identical to TRBD1. The ends lost 0 bases at V and 3 bases at J; junction bases unmatched: 2. The CDR3 consists of 14 residues. CDR1 and CDR2 from the germline V gene are KGHSH and LQKENI. CDR3 protein: CASSPPGTVYEQYF. The CDR3 DNA follows: TGTGCCAGCTCACCACCTGGGACAGTCTACGAGCAGTACTTC.

The chain employs TRBV29-1 and TRBJ1-4, with TRBD1 matching over 8 bases. The CDR3 loop spans 17 amino acids. Per the germline V gene, CDR1 is SQVTM and CDR2 is ANQGSEA. V shed 4 bases and J 8 bases; nucleotides not matched to a gene: 18. This CDR3 reads CSVGNLTDRGVIEKLFF. The CDR3 bases are TGCAGCGTTGGTAATCTTACTGACAGGGGAGTGATCGAAAAACTGTTTTTT.

The chain couples TRBV19 to TRBJ1-1; D is uncertain. V was cut by 1 base and J by 1 base, with 13 bases left in between. The CDR3 sequence is 16 residues long. Germline values: CDR1 LNHDA, CDR2 SQIVND (reference sequence). CDR3 loop: CASSIGAIPPNTEAFF. The CDR3 nucleotides read TGTGCCAGTAGTATAGGGGCGATCCCACCGAACACTGAAGCTTTCTTT.

This clone was seen once. The chain joins TRBV28 to TRBJ2-1, with D possibly being TRBD1 (6 bases). Germline CDR1 is MDHEN and CDR2 is SYDVKM. V dropped 5 bases and J dropped 0 bases, with 11 bases sitting between them. The CDR3 is made up of 15 amino acids. CDR3 residues: CASSPWTASYNEQFF. The CDR3 DNA reads TGTGCCAGCAGTCCATGGACAGCCTCCTACAATGAGCAGTTCTTC.

V usage is TRBV30 and J usage is TRBJ2-3; 8 nucleotides agree with TRBD1. With V trimmed by 0 bases and J by 1 base, 6 bases remained unmatched. This CDR3 has 16 residues. Germline V gene lookup returns CDR1 GTSNPN and CDR2 SVGIG (reference sequence). The CDR3 DNA reads as TGTGCCTGGAGTGTACGGGACAGGCTCGGCACAGATACGCAGTATTTT. It translates to CAWSVRDRLGTDTQYF.

The rearrangement links TRBV5-4 to TRBJ2-7; 12 bases map to TRBD2. The V gene end was trimmed by 4 bases and the J gene end by 3 bases; junction bases not matched to a gene: 8. Looked up from germline, CDR1 is SGHNT and CDR2 is YYREEE (reference sequence). The CDR3 length is 16 residues. The chain's CDR3 is CASSPGLAGNSYEQYF. CDR3 DNA: TGTGCCAGCAGCCCCGGACTAGCGGGGAATAGCTACGAGCAGTACTTC.

The chain joins TRBV30 to TRBJ2-7; no clear D gene. CDR1 is GTSNPN and CDR2 is SVGIG in the germline V gene (reference sequence). Trimming removed 2 bases at V and 3 bases at J, with 11 bases between. The CDR3 loop spans 13 amino acids. In DNA form, the CDR3 reads TGTGCCTGGAGTCGAAACTTCAACTACGAGCAGTACTTC. This encodes CAWSRNFNYEQYF.

The rearrangement joins TRBV6-5 to TRBJ2-7; the D is unclear. V lost 8 bases and J lost 6, with 17 bases in between. The CDR3 runs to 13 residues. Germline V CDR1 and CDR2: MNHEY, SVGAGI. The chain's CDR3 is CASLRALGAEQYF. The DNA of the CDR3 is TGTGCCAGCCTTCGGGCCTTGGGCGCCGAGCAGTACTTC.

Regarding this clone: Other DNA sequences of this sample code for an identical CDR3. This chain uses TRBV19 with TRBJ1-1, with D unresolved. The CDR3 has 12 amino acids. Germline CDR1 and CDR2: LNHDA and SQIVND (reference sequence). V was shortened by 3 bases and J by 2 bases, with 4 bases between the two germline ends. CDR3 amino acids: CASSIVNTEAFF. In DNA, the CDR3 is TGTGCCAGTAGTATTGTTAACACTGAAGCTTTCTTT.

The rearrangement joins TRBV9 to TRBJ1-6, with 9 bases lining up with TRBD1. The CDR3 spans 14 residues. Germline V gene sequence: CDR1 SGDLS, CDR2 YYNGEE. V lost 3 bases to trimming and J lost 8 bases; unmatched junction nucleotides: 3. The CDR3 region is CASSGGQGDSPLHF. The CDR3 coding sequence is TGTGCCAGCAGCGGGGGACAGGGAGATTCACCCCTCCACTTT. The full variable domain, completed using reference TRBV9 and TRBJ1-6, is DSGVTQTPKHLITATGQRVTLRCSPRSGDLSVYWYQQSLDQGLQFLIQYYNGEERAKGNILERFSAQQFPDLHSELNLSSLELGDSALYFCASSGGQGDSPLHFGNGTRLTVT.

This clone has a handful of counts. This chain uses TRBV7-8 with TRBJ2-5; no clear D gene. This CDR3 has 13 residues. The V gene's germline CDR1 is SGHVS and CDR2 FQNEAQ. V was clipped by 0 bases and J by 5 bases, with 7 bases between them. CDR3 residues: CASSLARMETQYF. CDR3 in DNA: TGTGCCAGCAGCTTAGCGCGGATGGAGACCCAGTACTTC.